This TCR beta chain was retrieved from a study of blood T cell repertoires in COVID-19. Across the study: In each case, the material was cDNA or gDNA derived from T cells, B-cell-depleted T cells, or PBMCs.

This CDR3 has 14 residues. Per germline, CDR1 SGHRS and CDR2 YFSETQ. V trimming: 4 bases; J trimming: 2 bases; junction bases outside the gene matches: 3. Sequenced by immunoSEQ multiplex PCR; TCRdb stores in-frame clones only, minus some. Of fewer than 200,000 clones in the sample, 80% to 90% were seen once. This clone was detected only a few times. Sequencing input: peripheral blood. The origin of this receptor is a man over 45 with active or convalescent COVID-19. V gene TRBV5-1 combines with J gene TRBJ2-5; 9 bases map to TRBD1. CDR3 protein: CASSEGQGQETQYF. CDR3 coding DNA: TGCGCCAGCAGCGAGGGACAGGGACAAGAGACCCAGTACTTC.